The sample holds a few counts of the clone carrying this T cell receptor (beta chain). Its matching antigen is unknown. The data were taken from a study of human T cells and chemical hapten exposure. This CDR3 contains 15 residues. Trimming left V 1 base short and J 0 bases short, with 8 bases between. Germline values: CDR1 SNHLY, CDR2 FYNNEI. From whole blood left unfractionated, total RNA was extracted. General study results and limits: TCRs whose frequency exceeded 1 in 1000 remained the same following DPC sensitization.

As originally analysed: Individual samples carried between about 23,224 and 750,000 TCRs, with roughly 95,000 as the median. TCRdb reanalysed the 5' RACE reads using MiXCR and keeps one entry per CDR3 protein. In this record, the V and J calls reflect TCRdb's handling and not the investigators' own analysis. The sample lists some 78,000 distinct CDR3 sequences; more than 7.5% were seen once. This TCR was sampled from a male donor in good health. The rearrangement joins TRBV2 to TRBJ2-3; D may be TRBD1 (6 bases). CDR3 in amino acids: CASSEGTASTDTQYF. CDR3 sequence (DNA): TGTGCCAGCAGTGAAGGGACAGCTAGCACAGATACGCAGTATTTT.